These 31 T cell receptor beta chains were sequenced from one sample in a study of human T cells and chemical hapten exposure. As to time point: patch test 3, about 24 weeks after DPC sensitization. Regarding treatment: therapeutic diphenylcyclopropenone sensitization with weekly scalp DPC. TCRdb reprocessed the RACE reads via MiXCR and lists one record per CDR3 protein. The sample has just over 95,000 distinct CDR3 sequences, around a quarter seen once. The sample consisted of whole blood, taken in connection with sensitization to the hapten diphenylcyclopropenone (DPC). The receptors stem from a man aged 35-49 years with alopecia areata. Some clones in this sample may be carry-over from other donors' samples.

The chain couples TRBV7-2 to TRBJ2-3, with TRBD1 as a possible D gene (5 bases). The CDR3 has 15 residues. V dropped 2 bases and J dropped 2 bases, with 11 bases sitting between them. Germline CDR1 reads SGHTA; CDR2 reads FQGNSA. In DNA, the CDR3 is TGTGCCAGCAGCTTACCCAGGGCGATCACAGATACGCAGTATTTT. It yields the protein CASSLPRAITDTQYF.

The sample holds a few counts of this clonotype. DNA of the CDR3: TGTGCCAGCAGTTCCGGACAGGGTGGGGAAGCTTTCTTT. Its protein product is CASSSGQGGEAFF. The chain couples TRBV12-3 or TRBV12-4 to TRBJ1-1, with TRBD1 matching 8 bases. With 4 bases clipped from V and 8 bases from J, the junction kept 6 bases outside the gene matches. The CDR3 sequence is 13 residues long.

The chain recombines TRBV12-3 or TRBV12-4 with TRBJ2-1, with 7 bases matching TRBD2. With 6 bases clipped from V and 4 bases from J, the junction kept 12 bases outside the gene matches. The CDR3 has 16 residues. The CDR3 DNA sequence: TGTGCCAGCAGACCCAACGCCGCGGGACTATACAATGAGCAGTTCTTC. Translated: CASRPNAAGLYNEQFF.

The V gene is TRBV29-1, the J gene TRBJ2-3, with a possible D match to TRBD1 (5 bases). The CDR3 totals 14 residues. Trimming removed 7 bases at V and 0 bases at J, with 14 bases between. Germline V gene data show CDR1 as SQVTM and CDR2 as ANQGSEA. CDR3 region: CSGTRVPSTDTQYF. The CDR3 DNA reads as TGCAGCGGAACCAGGGTTCCTAGCACAGATACGCAGTATTTT.

This clonotype appeared a single time. This rearrangement joins TRBV12-3 or TRBV12-4 to TRBJ1-6; 11 bases map to TRBD1. The CDR3 runs to 14 residues. Germline trimming cut 6 bases from V and 7 bases from J; bases unmatched to any gene: 2. The CDR3 DNA follows: TGTGCCAGCAGCGGGACAGGGGGAAATTCACCCCTCCACTTT. Translated, it gives CASSGTGGNSPLHF.

The chain recombines TRBV5-1 with TRBJ2-5, with a weak D call TRBD1 (5 bases). CDR3 size: 14 residues. CDR1 and CDR2 from the germline V gene are SGHRS and YFSETQ. V lost 0 bases and J lost 2, with 8 bases in between. CDR3 protein: CASSLVSGQETQYF. The CDR3 DNA follows: TGCGCCAGCAGCTTGGTTTCAGGGCAAGAGACCCAGTACTTC.

This clonotype was detected ten times or more. CDR3 in amino acids: CASSSLRLDLITDTQYF. CDR3 nucleotide sequence: TGTGCCAGCAGCTCTCTTCGACTAGATCTCATCACAGATACGCAGTATTTT. V usage is TRBV7-2 and J usage is TRBJ2-3; a possible D gene is TRBD2 (6 bases). V was shortened by 4 bases and J by 2 bases, with 19 bases between the two germline ends. Germline CDR1 SGHTA, CDR2 FQGNSA. The CDR3 totals 17 residues.

The rearrangement joins TRBV7-2 to TRBJ2-3; 12 bases align to TRBD2. The V segment lost 4 bases and the J segment 8 bases; nucleotides outside the gene matches: 13. The CDR3 contains 17 residues. Germline V CDR1 and CDR2: SGHTA, FQGNSA. In nucleotides, the CDR3 is TGTGCCAGCAGCTCCCTGACTAGCGGGAGTTTTCAAGTTACGCAGTATTTT. Protein sequence: CASSSLTSGSFQVTQYF.

The table lists this clonotype with a few counts. V gene TRBV28 combines with J gene TRBJ1-2; TRBD1 aligns across 8 bases. V was pared by 6 bases and J by 0 bases, with 6 bases of the junction left unmatched. This CDR3 is 15 amino acids long. Germline V gene lookup returns CDR1 MDHEN and CDR2 SYDVKM. The CDR3 spells CASRIQGVSNYGYTF. CDR3 sequence (DNA): TGTGCCAGCAGAATACAGGGGGTTTCTAACTATGGCTACACCTTC.

This sequence joins TRBV18 and TRBJ2-1, with 10 bases aligning to TRBD2. V shed 3 bases and J 8 bases; nucleotides not matched to a gene: 7. The CDR3 is made up of 15 amino acids. The germline gives CDR1 KGHSH, CDR2 LQKENI. This CDR3 is CASSPSGGLRDEQFF. For the CDR3, the DNA is TGTGCCAGCTCACCTAGCGGGGGGCTTAGGGATGAGCAGTTCTTC.

This chain links TRBV9 with TRBJ2-7; D gene uncertain. V lost 3 bases and J 0 bases, leaving 7 bases between the germline ends. CDR1 SGDLS and CDR2 YYNGEE come from the germline V gene. The CDR3 has 13 residues. CDR3: CASSDTISYEQYF. Here the CDR3 DNA reads TGTGCCAGCAGCGACACGATCTCCTACGAGCAGTACTTC. Using reference TRBV9 and TRBJ2-7 for the parts outside the CDR3, the full variable domain is DSGVTQTPKHLITATGQRVTLRCSPRSGDLSVYWYQQSLDQGLQFLIQYYNGEERAKGNILERFSAQQFPDLHSELNLSSLELGDSALYFCASSDTISYEQYFGPGTRLTVT.

This clonotype was detected a few times. The chain is built from TRBV2 and TRBJ1-1; unclear D gene. The CDR3 sequence is 14 residues long. The germline gives CDR1 SNHLY, CDR2 FYNNEI. V was trimmed by 2 bases and J by 0 bases, leaving 7 bases between them. CDR3 in DNA: TGTGCCAGCAGTGAAATATCGCTGAACACTGAAGCTTTCTTT. Protein: CASSEISLNTEAFF.

This clonotype has only a few counts. CDR3 protein: CASSLLAGGYEQYF. The CDR3 DNA sequence: TGTGCCAGCAGTCTCCTAGCGGGAGGATACGAGCAGTACTTC. The chain is built from TRBV6-2 or TRBV6-3 and TRBJ2-7; TRBD2 aligns across 11 bases. CDR1 and CDR2 from the germline V gene are MNHEY and SVGEGT. The CDR3 consists of 14 residues. Losses at the gene ends were 5 bases for V and 4 bases for J; bases not matched to a gene: 4.

This clonotype was seen only a few times. V and J are TRBV6-1 and TRBJ2-4; no reliable D call. Germline lookup yields CDR1 MNHNS and CDR2 SASEGT. The length of the CDR3 is 13 residues. Trimming stripped 10 bases from V and 1 base from J, with 11 bases between. CDR3 amino acids: CAIEYYAKNIQYF. The CDR3 DNA reads TGTGCCATCGAGTACTACGCCAAAAACATTCAGTACTTC.

This clonotype was detected a few times. This sequence joins TRBV5-1 and TRBJ2-2; no definite D call. Germline values: CDR1 SGHRS, CDR2 YFSETQ. V lost 1 base to trimming and J lost 6 bases, with 13 bases between them. This CDR3 has 15 amino acids. The CDR3 sequence is CASSLKRGFAGELFF. In DNA, the CDR3 is TGCGCCAGCAGCTTGAAACGTGGTTTCGCCGGGGAGCTGTTTTTT.

This rearrangement joins TRBV20-1 to TRBJ1-5; 8 bases are shared with TRBD1. V trimming: 5 bases; J trimming: 3 bases; junction bases outside the gene matches: 12. In germline, CDR1 is DFQATT, CDR2 SNEGSKA (reference sequence). The CDR3 totals 16 residues. CDR3 sequence (DNA): TGCAGTGCTCTGAGACAGGGGTTTAATAACAATCAGCCCCAGCATTTT. It encodes CSALRQGFNNNQPQHF.

There are a few counts of this clonotype. The V call is TRBV14, the J call TRBJ2-1; 9 nucleotides align to TRBD2. With 2 bases clipped from V and 16 bases from J, the junction kept 12 bases outside the gene matches. This CDR3 is built from 14 residues. In germline, CDR1 is SGHDN, CDR2 FVKESK. As DNA, the CDR3 is TGTGCCAGCAGCCAATATGGAATAGCGGGAGTGCATTTCTTC. It encodes CASSQYGIAGVHFF.

J is TRBJ1-5 and V is TRBV28, with D possibly being TRBD1 (5 bases). The V gene lost 2 bases and the J gene lost 0 bases, with 11 bases spanning the gap. This CDR3 spans 16 amino acids. The germline V gene has CDR1 MDHEN and CDR2 SYDVKM. The CDR3 DNA reads TGTGCCAGCAGTTTAGCCAGGGCGTATAGCAATCAGCCCCAGCATTTT. This codes for CASSLARAYSNQPQHF.

The V call is TRBV3-1, the J call TRBJ1-4; D is ambiguous. Germline CDR1 is LGHDT and CDR2 is YNNKEL (reference sequence). The CDR3 covers 12 residues. Trimming pared 8 bases from V and 4 bases from J, leaving 8 bases between. CDR3 in DNA: TGTGCCAGCTTGTCAGATAATGAAAAACTGTTTTTT. It translates to CASLSDNEKLFF.

The table lists this clonotype with a few counts. The CDR3 loop reads CASSSGPSNEQYF. CDR3 sequence (DNA): TGCGCCAGCAGCTCGGGACCCAGTAACGAGCAGTACTTC. The chain carries TRBV5-1 and TRBJ2-7; D may match TRBD1 or TRBD2 (5 bases each). Germline CDR1 is SGHRS and CDR2 is YFSETQ. Between the trimmed V and J ends, which lost 3 bases and 5 bases, there was a span of 12 bases. The CDR3 loop spans 13 amino acids.

J is TRBJ2-1 and V is TRBV3-1, with D possibly being TRBD2 (5 bases). V dropped 2 bases and J dropped 6 bases, with 5 bases sitting between them. Per germline, CDR1 LGHDT and CDR2 YNNKEL (reference sequence). The CDR3 contains 12 residues. In nucleotides, the CDR3 is TGTGCCAGCAGCCAACGGGGCAATGAGCAGTTCTTC. Amino acids: CASSQRGNEQFF.

This clonotype has only a few counts. The V call is TRBV10-3, the J call TRBJ2-1; D gene ambiguous. V dropped 3 bases and J dropped 9 bases, with 6 bases sitting between them. This CDR3 has 11 amino acids. Germline CDR1 ENHRY, CDR2 SYGVKD. In DNA form, the CDR3 reads TGTGCCATCAGTGAAACGGGTGAGCAGTTCTTC. Protein sequence: CAISETGEQFF.

This clonotype was counted only a few times. The V call is TRBV12-3 or TRBV12-4, the J call TRBJ1-5; D is possibly TRBD1 (6 bases). The CDR3 has 18 residues. V lost 1 base and J 7 bases, leaving 23 bases between the germline ends. CDR3 sequence: CASSLERFTGKPDQPQHF. CDR3 DNA: TGTGCCAGCAGTTTAGAACGTTTTACAGGGAAACCGGACCAGCCCCAGCATTTT.

This clonotype occurred a few times. CDR3 DNA: TGTGCCAGCAGTTTACGCGGGAGGCAGTATTTT. Translating gives CASSLRGRQYF. The chain employs TRBV12-3 or TRBV12-4 and TRBJ2-3; 7 bases are shared with TRBD2. Trimming at V came to 2 bases and at J to 11 bases, leaving 1 base not matched to a gene. The CDR3 is 11 amino acids.

This clonotype was seen ten or more times. The V and J genes are TRBV20-1 and TRBJ2-1; the match to TRBD2 covers 13 bases. J was trimmed by 6 bases and V by 0 bases; bases with no gene match: 5. Germline values: CDR1 DFQATT, CDR2 SNEGSKA (reference sequence). This CDR3 is 16 amino acids long. CDR3 protein: CSARDWTSGSLNEQFF. CDR3 bases: TGCAGTGCTAGAGACTGGACTAGCGGGAGCCTCAATGAGCAGTTCTTC.

The rearrangement links TRBV20-1 to TRBJ2-7, with 13 bases aligning to TRBD2. V was pared by 5 bases and J by 3 bases, with 7 bases of the junction left unmatched. The CDR3 runs 15 residues. Germline lookup yields CDR1 DFQATT and CDR2 SNEGSKA (reference sequence). CDR3: CSASGTSGTGYEQYF. The CDR3 DNA follows: TGCAGTGCTTCTGGGACTAGCGGGACCGGCTACGAGCAGTACTTC.

This clonotype was detected only a few times. The CDR3 is CASSSVRGNQPQHF. The CDR3 DNA reads as TGTGCCAGCAGCTCGGTAAGGGGCAATCAGCCCCAGCATTTT. The chain couples TRBV7-2 to TRBJ1-5; the D is unclear. The V gene lost 4 bases and the J gene lost 2 bases, with 9 bases spanning the gap. There are 14 residues in the CDR3. CDR1 SGHTA and CDR2 FQGNSA come from the germline V gene.

This chain connects TRBV5-1 to TRBJ2-7, with 12 bases fitting TRBD2. Germline V gene lookup returns CDR1 SGHRS and CDR2 YFSETQ. The CDR3 runs 15 residues. V dropped 2 bases and J dropped 7; count of bases not matched to a gene: 7. The CDR3 DNA follows: TGCGCCAGCAGCTTCGTCTCCGGGACTAGCGGGGAGCAGTACTTC. Translation: CASSFVSGTSGEQYF.

The V and J genes are TRBV28 and TRBJ2-2, with unresolved D. This CDR3 is built from 14 residues. Germline CDR1 reads MDHEN; CDR2 reads SYDVKM. Trimming shortened V by 2 bases and J by 4 bases, and 8 bases separated the two germline ends. DNA of the CDR3: TGTGCCAGCAGTTTACGTCGCGGCACCGGGGAGCTGTTTTTT. Amino acid sequence: CASSLRRGTGELFF.

This clonotype was detected only a few times. The J gene is TRBJ2-7, the V gene TRBV12-3 or TRBV12-4; no clear D gene. With 6 bases removed from V and 2 bases from J, the gap between germline ends came to 11 bases. This CDR3 has 13 amino acids. CDR3 bases: TGTGCCAGCAGGAAAACAGCAACCTACGAGCAGTACTTC. Translating it yields CASRKTATYEQYF.

This clonotype is labeled large. This rearrangement joins TRBV7-2 to TRBJ1-6; D not certain. Trimming stripped 1 base from V and 5 bases from J, with 15 bases between. The germline V gene has CDR1 SGHTA and CDR2 FQGNSA. This CDR3 contains 17 residues. The CDR3 loop reads CASSLDNNPRHNSPLHF. In DNA, the CDR3 is TGTGCCAGCAGCTTAGACAACAACCCAAGGCATAATTCACCCCTCCACTTT.